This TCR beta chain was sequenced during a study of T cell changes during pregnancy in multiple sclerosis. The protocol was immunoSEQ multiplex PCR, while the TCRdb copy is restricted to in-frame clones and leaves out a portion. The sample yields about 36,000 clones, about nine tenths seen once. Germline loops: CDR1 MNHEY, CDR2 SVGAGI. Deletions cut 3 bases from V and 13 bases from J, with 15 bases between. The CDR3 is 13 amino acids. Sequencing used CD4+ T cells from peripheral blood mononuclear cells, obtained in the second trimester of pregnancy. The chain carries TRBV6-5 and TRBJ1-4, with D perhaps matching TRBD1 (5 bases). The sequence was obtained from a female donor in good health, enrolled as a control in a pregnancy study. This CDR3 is CASSYDVGDSLFF. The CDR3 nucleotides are TGTGCCAGCAGTTATGATGTGGGGGACTCACTGTTTTTT.